Following are 27 T cell receptor beta chains from one sample sequenced in a study of T-cell memory formation after mild COVID-19 (dated by TCRdb to about 2021). Libraries were constructed by 5' RACE. The instrument given in TCRdb is Illumina NovaSeq 6000. Using fastp trimming at Q25 and MiXCR clonotype assembly, TCRdb reanalyzed the public sequencing data and kept in-frame beta chains. All rows with the same CDR3 protein become a single entry with the most common DNA and genes. Present in this sample are some 200,000 distinct CDR3 sequences, more than 8% of which were seen just once. The top ten hold about 3.8% of the sample. The sample was PBMCs or a T cell subset sorted from them (not recorded which). The receptors stem from a young man who had mild COVID-19 (a few samples of this study predate the infection). The sample titles of this study are shuffled in the database, so cell type and time point are left out; the donor was told from shared clones.

Notes on this clonotype: The conserved final phenylalanine or tryptophan is absent from the CDR3, which likely points to a read error. The rearrangement uses TRBV7-2 and TRBJ1-3, with no clear D. The germline gives CDR1 SGHTA, CDR2 FQGNSA. The CDR3 consists of 15 residues. Trimming removed 4 bases from V and 0 bases from J, with 10 bases in between. DNA for the CDR3: TGTGCCAGCAGCTACCAACTGAGCTCTGGAAACACCATATATCTT. Translation: CASSYQLSSGNTIYL.

A few counts support this clonotype. V usage is TRBV4-3 and J usage is TRBJ2-3, with TRBD2 as a possible D gene (7 bases). The V gene's germline CDR1 is LGHNA and CDR2 YSLEER. The CDR3 totals 17 residues. Between the trimmed V and J ends, which lost 0 bases and 3 bases, there was a span of 16 bases. The CDR3 region has the DNA TGCGCCAGCAGCCAAGATAGGGGGGGAACCTTTACAGATACGCAGTATTTT. It yields the protein CASSQDRGGTFTDTQYF.

The chain recombines TRBV29-1 with TRBJ2-5; D perhaps matches TRBD1 (6 bases). Germline lookup yields CDR1 SQVTM and CDR2 ANQGSEA. V dropped 6 bases and J dropped 5 bases, with 19 bases sitting between them. The CDR3 has 14 amino acids. CDR3 sequence (DNA): TGCAGCGTGAGGGTCTCCAGGGGCGTGGAGACCCAGTACTTC. This codes for CSVRVSRGVETQYF.

This clonotype was seen a handful of times. The chain uses TRBV10-3 and TRBJ1-1; possible D gene TRBD1, 6 bases. Looked up from germline, CDR1 is ENHRY and CDR2 is SYGVKD. The CDR3 is 15 amino acids. Trimming took off 9 bases at V and 4 bases at J, with 21 bases between the two ends. CDR3 residues: CAIQGQSARGTEAFF. CDR3 nucleotides: TGTGCCATACAGGGCCAGTCTGCAAGAGGCACTGAAGCTTTCTTT.

This clonotype was found a few times. CDR3 region: CSVTRETNEKLFF. DNA for the CDR3: TGCAGTGTCACCAGAGAGACTAATGAAAAACTGTTTTTT. The chain couples TRBV20-1 to TRBJ1-4, with D unresolved. V shed 7 bases and J shed 2 bases, with 11 bases lying between them. Germline V gives CDR1 DFQATT, CDR2 SNEGSKA (reference sequence). The CDR3 loop spans 13 amino acids.

This clonotype was recorded at least ten times. J is TRBJ1-1 and V is TRBV6-5, with 7 bases that match TRBD1. The germline gives CDR1 MNHEY, CDR2 SVGAGI. Trimming took 6 bases from V and 4 from J; bases not matched to a gene: 5. The CDR3 consists of 13 residues. CDR3 coding DNA: TGTGCCAGCAGAGACCCAGGGGGCACTGAAGCTTTCTTT. Protein: CASRDPGGTEAFF.

This chain joins TRBV7-2 and TRBJ2-3; maybe TRBD1 (6 bases). Trimming shortened V by 5 bases and J by 4 bases, and 10 bases separated the two germline ends. The CDR3 sequence is 13 residues long. Germline CDR1 SGHTA, CDR2 FQGNSA. This chain's CDR3 is CASSQGHSDTQYF. The CDR3 nucleotides read TGTGCCAGCAGCCAGGGACACTCAGATACGCAGTATTTT.

This clonotype appeared many times. The chain links TRBV3-1 to TRBJ2-3; D remains unclear. Germline V lookup: CDR1 LGHDT, CDR2 YNNKEL (reference sequence). The V end lost 1 base, the J end lost 9 bases, and 11 bases lay between the germline ends. The CDR3 covers 13 residues. The CDR3 loop is CASSQVLGVTQYF. The CDR3 DNA follows: TGTGCCAGCAGCCAAGTACTTGGCGTGACGCAGTATTTT.

At least ten counts were recorded for this clonotype. The rearrangement joins TRBV9 to TRBJ1-5, with a weak D call TRBD1 (5 bases). V lost 4 bases and J 9 bases, leaving 20 bases between the germline ends. This CDR3 is built from 15 residues. CDR1 is SGDLS and CDR2 is YYNGEE in the germline V gene. CDR3 coding DNA: TGTGCCAGCAGCCCAAGGGCAGGGATTAACTCGCCCCAGCATTTT. It yields the protein CASSPRAGINSPQHF.

This clonotype was counted ten times or more. The chain is built from TRBV6-5 and TRBJ1-2, with D maybe TRBD1 (5 bases). The germline gives CDR1 MNHEY, CDR2 SVGAGI. The ends were cut back, 8 bases at V and 8 bases at J, with 15 bases in the middle. This CDR3 comprises 12 residues. The DNA for the CDR3 is TGTGCCAGCGGGGGGACTGTAGGGGGCTACACCTTC. It yields the protein CASGGTVGGYTF.

This sequence joins TRBV5-4 and TRBJ2-5, with D unresolved. Germline V gene lookup returns CDR1 SGHNT and CDR2 YYREEE (reference sequence). V was trimmed by 4 bases and J by 2 bases, leaving 12 bases between them. The CDR3 covers 14 residues. The CDR3 DNA reads TGTGCCAGCAGCCAGAAGGGCGGTCAAGAGACCCAGTACTTC. This encodes CASSQKGGQETQYF.

The sample holds many counts of this clonotype. The J gene is TRBJ1-5, the V gene TRBV20-1, with D hard to call. Per the germline V gene, CDR1 is DFQATT and CDR2 is SNEGSKA (reference sequence). Trimming removed 6 bases from V and 3 bases from J, with 15 bases in between. The CDR3 runs 14 residues. The CDR3 sequence is CSARTPSDNQPQHF. As DNA, the CDR3 is TGCAGTGCCAGGACTCCCTCAGACAATCAGCCCCAGCATTTT.

This clonotype was seen a few times. CDR3: CASSGGGGANVLTF. The CDR3 DNA is TGTGCCAGCAGTGGAGGAGGTGGGGCCAACGTCCTGACTTTC. The chain has TRBV2 and TRBJ2-6; maybe TRBD2 (5 bases). The V end was cut by 4 bases, the J end by 3 bases, with 7 bases between. Germline-derived CDR1 and CDR2 are SNHLY and FYNNEI. The CDR3 is made up of 14 amino acids.

The V and J genes are TRBV6-2 or TRBV6-3 and TRBJ2-7, with D perhaps being TRBD1 or TRBD2 (5 bases each). The germline gives CDR1 MNHEY, CDR2 SVGEGT. This CDR3 is 15 amino acids long. V lost 2 bases and J lost 3, with 14 bases in between. CDR3 loop: CASSYGDGGFYEQYV. The CDR3 region has the DNA TGTGCCAGCAGTTACGGGGACGGAGGATTCTACGAGCAGTACGTC.

This clonotype turned up a few times. The genes are TRBV5-1 and TRBJ1-2, with a weak D call TRBD1 (6 bases). This CDR3 has 14 amino acids. Germline values: CDR1 SGHRS, CDR2 YFSETQ. The V end lost 5 bases, the J end lost 6 bases, and 17 bases lay between the germline ends. CDR3 residues: CASRVGGQSDGYTF. The CDR3 coding sequence is TGCGCCAGCAGAGTAGGGGGTCAGTCAGATGGCTACACCTTC.

The chain joins TRBV25-1 to TRBJ2-5; 11 bases are shared with TRBD1. The V segment lost 6 bases and the J segment 5 bases; nucleotides outside the gene matches: 8. The CDR3 is 15 amino acids. The germline V gene encodes CDR1 MGHDK and CDR2 SYGVNS. The CDR3 loop reads CASRSDRGREETQYF. The CDR3 DNA is TGTGCCAGCAGATCGGACAGGGGGCGCGAGGAGACCCAGTACTTC.

The chain combines TRBV3-1 with TRBJ2-4, with TRBD1 identical over 11 bases. The V and J ends lost 0 bases and 6 bases, in that order; junction bases with no gene match: 1. The CDR3 has 15 amino acids. Germline CDR1 LGHDT, CDR2 YNNKEL (reference sequence). The CDR3 reads CASSQEGQGGNIQYF. CDR3 coding DNA: TGTGCCAGCAGCCAAGAGGGACAGGGGGGAAACATTCAGTACTTC.

V is TRBV4-3 and J is TRBJ2-6; D ambiguous. The CDR3 sequence is 16 residues long. In germline, CDR1 is LGHNA, CDR2 YSLEER. Trimming stripped 0 bases from V and 0 bases from J, with 6 bases between. CDR3 in DNA: TGCGCCAGCAGCCAAGATACGTCCTCTGGGGCCAACGTCCTGACTTTC. Translated: CASSQDTSSGANVLTF.

In DNA form, the CDR3 reads TGCAGTGCTAGACGGGACTTATACACAGATACGCAGTATTTT. As protein: CSARRDLYTDTQYF. The chain combines TRBV20-1 with TRBJ2-3; D might be TRBD2 (6 bases). Germline CDR1 reads DFQATT; CDR2 reads SNEGSKA (reference sequence). The CDR3 consists of 14 residues. V dropped 2 bases and J dropped 2 bases, with 11 bases sitting between them.

This clonotype was detected ten times or more. The chain combines TRBV12-3 or TRBV12-4 with TRBJ1-2, with TRBD1 identical over 9 bases. V shed 2 bases and J 8 bases; nucleotides not matched to a gene: 24. This CDR3 contains 20 residues. DNA for the CDR3: TGTGCCAGCAGTTTAAGGGGACCGGGACAGGGAATTGATCATTATTTCGGCTACACCTTC. Residues: CASSLRGPGQGIDHYFGYTF.

This clonotype has more than one count but fewer than ten. This chain links TRBV7-9 with TRBJ1-1; no reliable D call. The CDR3 is 10 amino acids. From germline, CDR1 is SEHNR and CDR2 FQNEAQ (reference sequence). Trimming removed 8 bases at V and 10 bases at J, with 11 bases between. CDR3 sequence reads: CASPGLRAFF. CDR3 bases: TGTGCCAGCCCCGGCCTTCGAGCTTTCTTT.

Relative to its sample, this clonotype is medium-sized. The V gene is TRBV3-2, the J gene TRBJ2-7. TRBV3-2 is assigned pseudogene status. The CDR3 has 16 amino acids. The CDR3 DNA reads TGTGCCAGCAGCCAAGATTTACCGCCTGCTACCTACGAGCAGTACGTC. Its translation: CASSQDLPPATYEQYV.

In its sample, this clonotype was seen a few times. The chain employs TRBV6-5 and TRBJ2-5, with 8 bases identical to TRBD2. With V trimmed by 1 base and J by 5 bases, 9 bases remained unmatched. The germline CDR1 and CDR2 sequences are MNHEY and SVGAGI. The CDR3 extends over 16 amino acids. CDR3 DNA: TGTGCCAGCAGTTACTGGCGGGGGGATGATGGGGAGACCCAGTACTTC. This sequence encodes CASSYWRGDDGETQYF.

V is TRBV20-1 and J is TRBJ2-1; D is ambiguous. Trimming took 3 bases from V and 9 from J, leaving 6 bases between them. This CDR3 contains 10 residues. Germline CDR1 is DFQATT and CDR2 is SNEGSKA (reference sequence). DNA for the CDR3: TGCAGTGCTAGGGATGGTGAGCAGTTCTTC. This translates into CSARDGEQFF.

This clonotype was observed a handful of times. The chain is built from TRBV2 and TRBJ1-1; D remains unclear. Germline values: CDR1 SNHLY, CDR2 FYNNEI. The CDR3 is 13 residues long. V shed 6 bases and J shed 1 base, with 9 bases lying between them. CDR3 in DNA: TGTGCCAGCAGGGAACAGTGGAACACTGAAGCTTTCTTT. Amino acids: CASREQWNTEAFF.

In its sample, this clonotype was seen a few times. V is TRBV20-1 and J is TRBJ1-1; a weak D match, TRBD1 (5 bases). The CDR3 loop spans 16 amino acids. Trimming took 5 bases from V and 0 from J, leaving 19 bases between them. Germline values: CDR1 DFQATT, CDR2 SNEGSKA (reference sequence). CDR3 region: CSAPIPGRGMNTEAFF. CDR3 bases: TGCAGTGCTCCTATTCCAGGGAGGGGAATGAACACTGAAGCTTTCTTT.

V is TRBV7-2 and J is TRBJ2-3, with D unresolved. With 4 bases removed from V and 2 bases from J, the gap between germline ends came to 10 bases. CDR1 and CDR2 from the germline V gene are SGHTA and FQGNSA. This CDR3 contains 14 residues. CDR3 bases: TGTGCCAGCAGCTACCGGGCTGCCACAGATACGCAGTATTTT. It encodes CASSYRAATDTQYF.